The clone carrying this T cell receptor beta chain ranks as medium-sized. The antigen is not known. The data stem from a study of CD8+CD57+ T cells in acquired aplastic anemia. The template for TCR beta VDJ and CDR3 sequence profiling was genomic DNA. TCRdb re-called the reads through MiXCR, storing one row per CDR3 protein. The top ten hold about 8.9% of the sample, which has 62,000 or so distinct CDR3 sequences, roughly 50% seen once. Germline CDR1 and CDR2: SEHNR and FQNEAQ (reference sequence). The V gene end was trimmed by 4 bases and the J gene end by 2 bases; junction bases not matched to a gene: 11. The length of the CDR3 is 16 residues. Findings and limits, study-wide: There were about 27 CD8+ CDR3 sequences that occurred in both patients and controls.

The receptor's source is a human donor in good health, serving as a control. The specimen sequenced was sorted CD4+, CD8+, or CD8+CD57+ T cells (not recorded which) from PBMCs. The rearrangement links TRBV7-9 to TRBJ2-7; 7 bases line up with TRBD1. CDR3 nucleotide sequence: TGTGCCAGCAGCTCAACAGACAGGGAATTCACCTACGAGCAGTACTTC. This sequence encodes CASSSTDREFTYEQYF.